This T cell receptor (beta chain) was sequenced during a study of blood T cell repertoires in COVID-19. On the study more broadly: Nucleic acid was either cDNA or gDNA, and it came from T cells, B-cell-depleted T cells, or PBMCs.

Germline V gives CDR1 SGHKS, CDR2 YYEKEE (reference sequence). The CDR3 loop spans 15 amino acids. V was clipped by 2 bases and J by 2 bases; unmatched bases: 4. The data were produced by immunoSEQ multiplex PCR, yet TCRdb's version contains in-frame clones alone and is incomplete. The sample contains more than 200,000 clones, around 87% of which appear only once. The sample was PBMCs or T cells enriched from blood (not recorded which). This clonotype originated in a woman in her forties or fifties who had recovered from COVID-19. This chain joins TRBV5-5 and TRBJ2-1; TRBD1 matches 7 bases. The chain's CDR3 is CASSFKGGAYNEQFF. For the CDR3, the DNA is TGTGCCAGCAGCTTTAAAGGGGGCGCCTACAATGAGCAGTTCTTC.